The 17 T cell receptor beta chains below were found in one sample sequenced in a study of beta chain features in type 1 diabetes. All of the isolated RNA was reverse transcribed, so expressed TCRB transcripts were sequenced. Assay used: immunoSEQ multiplex PCR; TCRdb lists only in-frame clones, some missing. Of 900,000 or so clones detected, roughly 15% appear once; the ten largest clones hold around 0.02%. The material sequenced was naive CD4+ T cells from blood. These receptors were taken from a woman aged 18-29 years in good health.

The table lists this clone with a few counts. Other DNA variants within this sample encode the same CDR3. J is TRBJ1-5 and V is TRBV28, with TRBD1 identical over 10 bases. The CDR3 has 14 residues. The J segment lost 5 bases and the V segment lost 4 bases, leaving 2 bases of the junction unmatched. Germline CDR1 reads MDHEN; CDR2 reads SYDVKM. CDR3 bases: TGTGCCAGCAGTTCGGGACAGGGGTATCAGCCCCAGCATTTT. As protein: CASSSGQGYQPQHF. The full variable domain, with the rest looked up from reference TRBV28 and TRBJ1-5, is DVKVTQSSRYLVKRTGEKVFLECVQDMDHENMFWYRQDPGLGLRLIYFSYDVKMKEKGDIPEGYSVSREKKERFSLILESASTNQTSMYLCASSSGQGYQPQHFGDGTRLSIL.

This clone appeared a few times. This chain connects TRBV6-1 to TRBJ2-1; D is unresolved. V was trimmed by 4 bases and J by 8 bases, leaving 15 bases between them. The CDR3 is made up of 14 amino acids. Germline CDR1 is MNHNS and CDR2 is SASEGT. The CDR3 protein is CASSGRLILDEQFF. In DNA, the CDR3 is TGTGCCAGCAGTGGAAGACTCATCCTCGATGAGCAGTTCTTC.

This chain links TRBV28 with TRBJ2-7; D gene uncertain. Germline CDR1 MDHEN, CDR2 SYDVKM. The CDR3 has 14 residues. Between the trimmed V and J ends, which lost 4 bases and 12 bases, there was a span of 22 bases. The CDR3 bases are TGTGCCAGCAGTTCCGCTCCGCTCGGTCGGCCCACGTACTTC. Translation gives CASSSAPLGRPTYF.

This clone was counted only a few times. Other nucleotide sequences from this sample produce the same CDR3. This chain connects TRBV7-2 to TRBJ2-7; 12 bases fit TRBD2. Germline CDR1 is SGHTA and CDR2 is FQGNSA. The V segment lost 1 base and the J segment 4 bases; nucleotides outside the gene matches: 2. The CDR3 is 15 residues long. The CDR3 DNA follows: TGTGCCAGCAGCTTAGGACTAGCGGGAGTGTACGAGCAGTACTTC. This translates into CASSLGLAGVYEQYF. Full variable domain (missing parts from reference TRBV7-2 and TRBJ2-7): GAGVSQSPSNKVTEKGKDVELRCDPISGHTALYWYRQSLGQGLEFLIYFQGNSAPDKSGLPSDRFSAERTGGSVSTLTIQRTQQEDSAVYLCASSLGLAGVYEQYFGPGTRLTVT.

This clone was recorded a few times. This chain uses TRBV5-1 with TRBJ2-1, with D possibly matching TRBD1 (6 bases). Trimming stripped 2 bases from V and 8 bases from J, with 20 bases between. The CDR3 has 16 amino acids. Germline CDR1 and CDR2: SGHRS and YFSETQ. In DNA, the CDR3 is TGCGCCAGCAGCTTCTTCCGGGACCAAGAGGGGGATGAGCAGTTCTTC. Its translation is CASSFFRDQEGDEQFF.

This clone has just a few counts. Other DNA sequences in this sample translate to the same CDR3. This CDR3 is CASSPRGETQYF. The CDR3 nucleotides are TGTGCCAGCTCACCTCGGGGAGAGACCCAGTACTTC. The chain combines TRBV18 with TRBJ2-5, with D tentatively TRBD2 (5 bases). Per germline, CDR1 KGHSH and CDR2 LQKENI. This CDR3 contains 12 residues. Trimming removed 3 bases at V and 4 bases at J, with 6 bases between.

The V and J genes are TRBV6-6 and TRBJ2-1; D is unresolved. Germline CDR1 MNHNY, CDR2 SVGAGI (reference sequence). Between the trimmed V and J ends, which lost 2 bases and 9 bases, there was a span of 11 bases. The CDR3 has 13 amino acids. CDR3 loop: CASSYPTRVEQFF. CDR3 nucleotide sequence: TGTGCCAGCAGTTACCCCACCCGGGTTGAGCAGTTCTTC.

This clone was counted only a few times. This rearrangement joins TRBV11-1 to TRBJ2-2; 9 positions match TRBD1. Trimming took 5 bases from V and 6 from J; bases not matched to a gene: 7. This CDR3 contains 15 residues. The V gene's germline CDR1 is SGHAT and CDR2 FQDESV (reference sequence). As DNA, the CDR3 is TGTGCCAGCAGCATCGGGACAGGGAGGGCCGGGGAGCTGTTTTTT. Translation gives CASSIGTGRAGELFF.

This clone was found a few times. The chain combines TRBV6-5 with TRBJ2-4; D unclear. The germline V and J ends were trimmed by 4 bases and 2 bases, with 15 bases remaining between them. Germline CDR1 MNHEY, CDR2 SVGAGI. The CDR3 is made up of 16 amino acids. The CDR3 DNA follows: TGTGCCAGCAGTTCTCGAGACAAGTGGCCCAAAAACATTCAGTACTTC. Translating gives CASSSRDKWPKNIQYF.

V is TRBV10-3 and J is TRBJ2-7, with a weak D call TRBD1 (6 bases). CDR1 is ENHRY, CDR2 SYGVKD, per germline. The CDR3 extends over 15 amino acids. The V gene lost 10 bases and the J gene lost 2 bases, with 21 bases spanning the gap. In DNA, the CDR3 is TGTGCCACCCTGTCCTATGGGACATTAACCTACGAGCAGTACTTC. It specifies CATLSYGTLTYEQYF.

This chain joins TRBV18 and TRBJ1-2, with a weak D call TRBD1 (5 bases). There are 15 residues in the CDR3. CDR1 is KGHSH and CDR2 is LQKENI in the germline V gene. V was pared by 4 bases and J by 4 bases, with 16 bases between. CDR3 bases: TGTGCCAGCTCACGAGGGGAGGGTCCCGGCTATGGCTACACCTTC. Translation: CASSRGEGPGYGYTF.

The chain combines TRBV28 with TRBJ2-7, with D unresolved. The V and J ends lost 4 bases and 6 bases respectively, with 13 bases between them. The CDR3 sequence is 13 residues long. Germline V gene lookup returns CDR1 MDHEN and CDR2 SYDVKM. For the CDR3, the DNA is TGTGCCAGCAGTTACACGAAGGTCGTCGAGCAGTACTTC. Its protein is CASSYTKVVEQYF.

This chain joins TRBV27 and TRBJ2-7, with D hard to call. V was clipped by 9 bases and J by 4 bases, with 16 bases between them. Germline V lookup: CDR1 MNHEY, CDR2 SMNVEV (reference sequence). CDR3 length: 13 residues. The CDR3 DNA reads TGTGCCAGTGGCAGGCCGACTCGGTACGAGCAGTACTTC. It codes for CASGRPTRYEQYF.

The chain employs TRBV18 and TRBJ2-1; weak D call: TRBD1 (6 bases). The CDR3 spans 15 residues. Per germline, CDR1 KGHSH and CDR2 LQKENI. The germline V and J ends were trimmed by 5 bases and 1 base, with 12 bases remaining between them. CDR3 DNA: TGTGCCAGCTCAACCCGGACAGAGTCCTACAATGAGCAGTTCTTC. Protein product: CASSTRTESYNEQFF.

DNA of the CDR3: TGTGCCAGCAGCACGCAGGGTACTAATGAAAAACTGTTTTTT. Encoded protein: CASSTQGTNEKLFF. This chain connects TRBV13 to TRBJ1-4; D possibly corresponds to TRBD1 (5 bases). The germline V and J ends were trimmed by 5 bases and 2 bases, with 9 bases remaining between them. CDR1 is PRHDT and CDR2 is FYEKMQ in the germline V gene (reference sequence). The length of the CDR3 is 14 residues.

The V call is TRBV18, the J call TRBJ2-7; 7 nucleotides agree with TRBD1. With V trimmed by 6 bases and J by 5 bases, 4 bases remained unmatched. The CDR3 consists of 12 residues. Germline CDR1 and CDR2: KGHSH and LQKENI. The CDR3 DNA sequence: TGTGCCAGCTCTGCTCAGGGGGACGAGCAGTACTTC. Protein product: CASSAQGDEQYF.

This clone was detected only a few times. The chain joins TRBV25-1 to TRBJ2-3, with 13 nucleotides matching TRBD2. Germline CDR1 is MGHDK and CDR2 is SYGVNS. The junction had 7 bases not matched to a gene; V was cut back by 6 bases and J by 7 bases. The CDR3 length is 15 residues. The CDR3 bases are TGTGCCAGCAGAGCTAGGGGGACTAGCGGGAATACGCAGTATTTT. Translating it yields CASRARGTSGNTQYF.